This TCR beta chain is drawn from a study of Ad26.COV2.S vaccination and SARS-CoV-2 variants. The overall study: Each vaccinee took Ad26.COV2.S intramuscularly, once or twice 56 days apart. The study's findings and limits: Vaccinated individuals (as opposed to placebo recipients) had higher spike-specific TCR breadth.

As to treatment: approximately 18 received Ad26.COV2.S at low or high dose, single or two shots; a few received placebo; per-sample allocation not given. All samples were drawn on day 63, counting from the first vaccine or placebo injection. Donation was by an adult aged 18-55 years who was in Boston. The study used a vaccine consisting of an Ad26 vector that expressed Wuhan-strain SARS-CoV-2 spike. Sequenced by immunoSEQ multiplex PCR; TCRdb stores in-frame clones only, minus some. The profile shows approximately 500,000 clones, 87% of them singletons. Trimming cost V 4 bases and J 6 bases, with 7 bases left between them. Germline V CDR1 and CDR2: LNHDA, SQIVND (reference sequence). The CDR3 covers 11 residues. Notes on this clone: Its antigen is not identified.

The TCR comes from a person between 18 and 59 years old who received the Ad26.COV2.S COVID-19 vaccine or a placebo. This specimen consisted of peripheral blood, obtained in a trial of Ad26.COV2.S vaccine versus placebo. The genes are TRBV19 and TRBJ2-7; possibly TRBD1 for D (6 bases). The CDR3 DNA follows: TGTGCCAGTAGTACGACAGGCGAGCAGTACTTC. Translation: CASSTTGEQYF.